These 27 T cell receptor beta chains share one sample of origin, sequenced in a study of yellow fever vaccine responses in identical twins. Using its own MiXCR run on the RT-PCR reads, TCRdb lists one record per CDR3 protein. The sample lists about 19,000 distinct CDR3 sequences, less than 70% seen once, with less than 9.5% in the top ten. The material was T cells from blood (PBMCs), unsorted or a sorted subset (not recorded which), obtained before or after yellow fever vaccination (not recorded which). These receptors all stem from a woman aged 18-29 years who received the yellow fever vaccine.

This clonotype was seen just once. The J gene is TRBJ1-2, the V gene TRBV7-3; no definite D call. The CDR3 is made up of 12 amino acids. Between the trimmed V and J ends, which lost 3 bases and 4 bases, there was a span of 6 bases. Germline-derived CDR1 and CDR2 are SGHTA and FQGTGA. Written as DNA, the CDR3 is TGTGCCAGCAGCTTGACGGCCTATGGCTACACCTTC. This encodes CASSLTAYGYTF.

The chain combines TRBV12-3 or TRBV12-4 with TRBJ1-1; possible D gene TRBD1, 6 bases. The germline V and J ends were trimmed by 2 bases and 5 bases, with 9 bases remaining between them. This CDR3 comprises 13 residues. CDR3 residues: CASSLKDRTEAFF. CDR3 nucleotides: TGTGCCAGCAGTTTAAAGGACAGAACTGAAGCTTTCTTT.

J is TRBJ2-5 and V is TRBV5-6; no reliable D call. V shed 4 bases and J shed 1 base, with 11 bases lying between them. The V gene's germline CDR1 is SGHDT and CDR2 YYEEEE. The CDR3 has 14 amino acids. The CDR3 spells CASSVGETQETQYF. CDR3 bases: TGTGCCAGCAGCGTCGGAGAAACCCAAGAGACCCAGTACTTC. The complete variable domain, with remaining parts taken from reference TRBV5-6 and TRBJ2-5, reads DAGVTQSPTHLIKTRGQQVTLRCSPKSGHDTVSWYQQALGQGPQFIFQYYEEEERQRGNFPDRFSGHQFPNYSSELNVNALLLGDSALYLCASSVGETQETQYFGPGTRLLVL.

The CDR3 reads CASSLGITNEKLFF. The DNA of the CDR3 is TGTGCCAGCAGCTTGGGTATAACTAATGAAAAACTGTTTTTT. The chain carries TRBV5-4 and TRBJ1-4; D remains unclear. Germline values: CDR1 SGHNT, CDR2 YYREEE (reference sequence). Trimming cost V 0 bases and J 1 base, with 4 bases left between them. This CDR3 contains 14 residues.

J is TRBJ1-1 and V is TRBV20-1, with D unresolved. Per the germline V gene, CDR1 is DFQATT and CDR2 is SNEGSKA (reference sequence). The CDR3 length is 13 residues. The V and J ends lost 0 bases and 1 base respectively, with 6 bases between them. The CDR3 is CSAREKWNTEAFF. As DNA, the CDR3 is TGCAGTGCTAGAGAAAAATGGAACACTGAAGCTTTCTTT.

The chain couples TRBV10-1 to TRBJ1-2; D gene ambiguous. Trimming removed 5 bases at V and 8 bases at J, with 15 bases between. CDR3 length equals 13 residues. Germline loops: CDR1 WNHNN, CDR2 SYGVQD (reference sequence). The DNA of the CDR3 is TGCGCCAGCAGTCAGACATTAGGGTCCGGCTACACCTTC. It specifies CASSQTLGSGYTF.

The chain carries TRBV4-2 and TRBJ2-7, with 11 positions matching TRBD2. In germline, CDR1 is LGHNA, CDR2 YNFKEQ. Trimming took 3 bases from V and 5 from J; bases not matched to a gene: 6. CDR3 length: 15 residues. CDR3 sequence reads: CASSQELAGVDEQYF. CDR3 nucleotide sequence: TGTGCCAGCAGCCAGGAACTAGCGGGAGTTGACGAGCAGTACTTC.

This clonotype was recorded only once. The V and J genes are TRBV18 and TRBJ2-7, with D perhaps TRBD2 (7 bases). Germline V CDR1 and CDR2: KGHSH, LQKENI. The CDR3 consists of 14 residues. In DNA, the CDR3 is TGCGCCAGCTCCTGGCAGGGGAGGGCCTACGAGCAGTACGTC. This translates into CASSWQGRAYEQYV.

The J gene is TRBJ1-2, the V gene TRBV3-1, with a tentative D call TRBD1 (5 bases). Trimming shortened V by 2 bases and J by 10 bases, and 17 bases separated the two germline ends. The CDR3 covers 14 residues. Germline values: CDR1 LGHDT, CDR2 YNNKEL (reference sequence). CDR3 region: CASSQRGQAAAYTF. DNA for the CDR3: TGTGCCAGCAGCCAAAGGGGCCAGGCAGCAGCCTACACCTTC.

This sequence joins TRBV18 and TRBJ1-4; D not certain. The CDR3 is made up of 13 amino acids. CDR1 and CDR2 (germline): KGHSH, LQKENI. V lost 3 bases to trimming and J lost 8 bases, with 10 bases between them. DNA of the CDR3: TGTGCCAGCTCACCGGGCCAAAGGGAAAAACTGTTTTTT. Translation: CASSPGQREKLFF.

The table lists this clonotype with a few counts. V usage is TRBV11-3 and J usage is TRBJ2-2; 9 bases agree with TRBD2. The germline V gene encodes CDR1 SGHNT and CDR2 YENEEA. V shed 4 bases, J shed 2 bases, and the junction held 11 bases outside the gene matches. The CDR3 runs 18 residues. The CDR3 loop reads CASSSPQVAGDNTGELFF. The CDR3 nucleotides are TGTGCCAGCAGCTCCCCCCAGGTAGCGGGAGACAACACCGGGGAGCTGTTTTTT. The full variable domain, with the rest looked up from reference TRBV11-3 and TRBJ2-2, is EAGVVQSPRYKIIEKKQPVAFWCNPISGHNTLYWYLQNLGQGPELLIRYENEEAVDDSQLPKDRFSAERLKGVDSTLKIQPAELGDSAVYLCASSSPQVAGDNTGELFFGEGSRLTVL.

The chain carries TRBV4-2 and TRBJ1-1; 7 bases are shared with TRBD1. Germline-derived CDR1 and CDR2 are LGHNA and YNFKEQ. The CDR3 covers 14 residues. The V gene end was trimmed by 2 bases and the J gene end by 1 base; junction bases not matched to a gene: 1. The CDR3 loop reads CASSQRTGNTEAFF. As DNA, the CDR3 is TGTGCCAGCAGCCAACGGACAGGGAACACTGAAGCTTTCTTT.

The chain joins TRBV7-9 to TRBJ1-3; D is unclear. Germline assignment: CDR1 SEHNR and CDR2 FQNEAQ (reference sequence). Trimming stripped 6 bases from V and 0 bases from J, with 9 bases between. The length of the CDR3 is 14 residues. For the CDR3, the DNA is TGTGCCAGCAGTACGATGGTCTCTGGAAACACCATATATTTT. Encoded protein: CASSTMVSGNTIYF.

The chain's CDR3 is CASSPFREWSYEQYF. The CDR3 coding sequence is TGTGCCAGCTCACCATTTCGGGAGTGGTCCTACGAGCAGTACTTC. The chain employs TRBV18 and TRBJ2-7; D is possibly TRBD2 (6 bases). This CDR3 region has 15 residues. Germline CDR1 and CDR2: KGHSH and LQKENI. V was trimmed by 2 bases and J by 1 base, leaving 12 bases between them.

The rearrangement links TRBV28 to TRBJ2-7; D not resolved. This CDR3 has 15 amino acids. The germline V gene encodes CDR1 MDHEN and CDR2 SYDVKM. V shed 2 bases and J shed 0 bases, with 11 bases lying between them. CDR3 protein: CASSLPGFSSYEQYF. In DNA form, the CDR3 reads TGTGCCAGCAGTTTACCTGGGTTTAGCTCCTACGAGCAGTACTTC.

This clonotype was seen only a few times. This chain connects TRBV11-3 to TRBJ2-1; D unclear. The length of the CDR3 is 15 residues. Trimming removed 4 bases from V and 5 bases from J, with 15 bases in between. Germline values: CDR1 SGHNT, CDR2 YENEEA. The DNA of the CDR3 is TGTGCCAGCAGCTCCGGCCGTGTGCCAAACAATGAGCAGTTCTTC. Protein: CASSSGRVPNNEQFF.

The chain combines TRBV11-3 with TRBJ2-5, with unresolved D. The V end was cut by 7 bases, the J end by 5 bases, with 8 bases between. The germline V gene has CDR1 SGHNT and CDR2 YENEEA. This CDR3 region has 11 residues. CDR3 loop: CASNLGETQYF. Here the CDR3 DNA reads TGTGCCAGCAACTTGGGGGAGACCCAGTACTTC.

The chain is built from TRBV7-6 and TRBJ2-1; no clear D. Germline assignment: CDR1 SGHVS and CDR2 FNYEAQ. The CDR3 sequence is 13 residues long. Deletions cut 1 base from V and 6 bases from J, with 7 bases between. The CDR3 coding sequence is TGTGCCAGCAGCTTAGGTTTTTTCAATGAGCAGTTCTTC. Protein: CASSLGFFNEQFF.

This clonotype showed up just once. The genes are TRBV29-1 and TRBJ1-1; no clear D gene. V lost 5 bases, J lost 4 bases, and 14 bases lay in between. The CDR3 loop spans 13 amino acids. Germline CDR1 SQVTM, CDR2 ANQGSEA. The DNA for the CDR3 is TGCAGCGTTTTAGGGTATCGGTCCACTGAAGCTTTCTTT. As protein: CSVLGYRSTEAFF.

This clonotype was detected a few times. One junction end does not reproduce the germline sequence, and a read error may be involved. V usage is TRBV29-1 and J usage is TRBJ2-1; 16 bases match TRBD2. This CDR3 has 19 residues. The germline gives CDR1 SQVTM, CDR2 ANQGSEA. The CDR3 region is CSVEEPGLAGGLYYNEQFF. CDR3 bases: TGCAGCGTGGAAGAACCGGGACTAGCGGGAGGGCTCTACTACAATGAGCAGTTCTTC.

This clonotype was counted a few times. This rearrangement joins TRBV7-9 to TRBJ2-1; 14 bases are shared with TRBD2. CDR1 and CDR2 (germline): SEHNR, FQNEAQ (reference sequence). The V and J ends lost 10 bases and 7 bases, in that order; junction bases with no gene match: 6. This CDR3 has 14 amino acids. CDR3 sequence reads: CATGTSGSWNEQFF. The CDR3 DNA is TGTGCCACTGGGACTAGCGGGAGCTGGAATGAGCAGTTCTTC.

This clonotype was seen once. CDR3 sequence reads: CASSPRGDQAYEQYF. The CDR3 coding sequence is TGTGCCAGCAGCCCCCGCGGAGACCAGGCCTACGAGCAGTACTTC. The chain carries TRBV5-5 and TRBJ2-7; D is ambiguous. V was clipped by 4 bases and J by 2 bases, with 16 bases between them. CDR3 length: 15 residues. Per the germline V gene, CDR1 is SGHKS and CDR2 is YYEKEE (reference sequence). Together with reference TRBV5-5 and TRBJ2-7, the CDR3 gives the full variable domain: DAGVTQSPTHLIKTRGQQVTLRCSPISGHKSVSWYQQVLGQGPQFIFQYYEKEERGRGNFPDRFSARQFPNYSSELNVNALLLGDSALYLCASSPRGDQAYEQYFGPGTRLTVT.

V usage is TRBV28 and J usage is TRBJ2-1; the match to TRBD2 covers 10 bases. The trim removed 3 bases at V and 7 bases at J, leaving 12 bases unmatched. The CDR3 loop spans 17 amino acids. Germline V CDR1 and CDR2: MDHEN, SYDVKM. The CDR3 reads CASSFREAGGPRNEQFF. CDR3 in DNA: TGTGCCAGCAGTTTTCGGGAAGCGGGAGGGCCTAGGAATGAGCAGTTCTTC.

This clonotype was detected only a few times. The rearrangement uses TRBV29-1 and TRBJ2-3; D is uncertain. The V and J ends lost 6 bases and 2 bases respectively, with 6 bases between them. CDR3 length: 11 amino acids. CDR1 is SQVTM and CDR2 is ANQGSEA in the germline V gene. CDR3 amino acids: CSVPDTDTQYF. CDR3 DNA: TGCAGCGTCCCGGACACAGATACGCAGTATTTT.

This chain joins TRBV11-2 and TRBJ1-1, with D possibly TRBD1 on 5 matching bases. CDR1 is SGHAT and CDR2 is FQNNGV in the germline V gene. The CDR3 totals 14 residues. The V gene lost 3 bases and the J gene lost 6 bases, with 14 bases spanning the gap. This CDR3 reads CASSFRGENPEAFF. The CDR3 nucleotides are TGTGCCAGCAGCTTCAGAGGGGAAAACCCTGAAGCTTTCTTT.

The J gene is TRBJ2-2, the V gene TRBV4-1; D call uncertain. The CDR3 spans 15 residues. Trimming cost V 2 bases and J 1 base, with 8 bases left between them. Germline CDR1 reads MGHRA; CDR2 reads YSYEKL. CDR3 nucleotide sequence: TGCGCCAGCAGCCAACCCTGGGAGAACACCGGGGAGCTGTTTTTT. Translation: CASSQPWENTGELFF.

The rearrangement links TRBV7-6 to TRBJ2-7; D uncertain. This CDR3 comprises 15 residues. V was shortened by 5 bases and J by 4 bases, with 18 bases between the two germline ends. Per the germline V gene, CDR1 is SGHVS and CDR2 is FNYEAQ. The CDR3 is CASSKDLGFGYEQYF. Written as DNA, the CDR3 is TGTGCCAGCAGCAAAGACCTTGGGTTCGGGTACGAGCAGTACTTC. The whole variable domain, remainder taken from reference TRBV7-6 and TRBJ2-7, is GAGVSQSPRYKVTKRGQDVALRCDPISGHVSLYWYRQALGQGPEFLTYFNYEAQQDKSGLPNDRFSAERPEGSISTLTIQRTEQRDSAMYRCASSKDLGFGYEQYFGPGTRLTVT.